This record concerns one T cell receptor beta chain sequence. TCRdb keeps only in-frame clones here, not all; method: immunoSEQ multiplex PCR. Of 150,000 to 200,000 clones detected, about 94% appear once; the ten largest clones hold around 8%. J lost 4 bases, V lost 6 bases, and 8 bases had no gene match. CDR1 is LNHDA and CDR2 is SQIVND in the germline V gene (reference sequence). There are 14 residues in the CDR3. The sample belongs to a study of control samples from healthy donors and cancer patients. V gene TRBV19 combines with J gene TRBJ1-1, with 7 bases fitting TRBD1. Specimen: blood. This sequence was found in a woman between 35 and 50 years old in good health. CDR3 in DNA: TGTGCCAGTAGGAAAAGACAGGGCGGCACTGAAGCTTTCTTT. Its protein product is CASRKRQGGTEAFF.